This T cell receptor beta chain was obtained from a study of blood T cell repertoires in COVID-19. On the study more broadly: The samples span acute and convalescent COVID-19 from the United States, Italy and Spain. In each case, the material was cDNA or gDNA derived from T cells, B-cell-depleted T cells, or PBMCs.

Study processing details: The assay estimated nucleated cells by amplifying reference gene primers. Some clones are missing from TCRdb's copy, which holds only in-frame ones; the method was immunoSEQ multiplex PCR. V and J calls and clone size follow that table, whereas D and trimming were derived from the DNA. The table includes fewer than 180,000 clones, around 86% detected once. The sequencing input was peripheral blood. The sequence came from a man between 65 and 79 years old with acute or convalescent COVID-19.

The CDR3 loop is CASSYSWGDYGYTF. CDR3 nucleotides: TGTGCCAGCAGTTACTCCTGGGGGGACTATGGCTACACCTTC. The gene calls are TRBV6-5 and TRBJ1-2; tentative D call: TRBD1 (5 bases). V shed 0 bases and J shed 3 bases, with 8 bases lying between them. The CDR3 runs to 14 residues. Germline V CDR1 and CDR2: MNHEY, SVGAGI.